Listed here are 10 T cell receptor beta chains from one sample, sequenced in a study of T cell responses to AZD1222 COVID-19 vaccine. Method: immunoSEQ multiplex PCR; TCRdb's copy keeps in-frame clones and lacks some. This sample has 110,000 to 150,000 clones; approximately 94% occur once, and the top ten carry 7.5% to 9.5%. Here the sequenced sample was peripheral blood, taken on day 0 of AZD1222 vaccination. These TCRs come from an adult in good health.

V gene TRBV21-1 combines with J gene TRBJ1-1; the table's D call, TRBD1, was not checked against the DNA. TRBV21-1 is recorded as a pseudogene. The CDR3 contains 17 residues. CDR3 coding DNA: TGTGCCAGCAGCGCGCAACTCAGAGGGACAGCGAACACTGAAGCTTTCTTT. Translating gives CASSAQLRGTANTEAFF.

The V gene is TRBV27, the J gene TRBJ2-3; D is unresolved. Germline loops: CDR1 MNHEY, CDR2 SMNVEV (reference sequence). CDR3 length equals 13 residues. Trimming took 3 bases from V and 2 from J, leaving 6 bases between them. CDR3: CASSFGITDTQYF. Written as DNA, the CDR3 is TGTGCCAGCAGTTTTGGTATCACAGATACGCAGTATTTT.

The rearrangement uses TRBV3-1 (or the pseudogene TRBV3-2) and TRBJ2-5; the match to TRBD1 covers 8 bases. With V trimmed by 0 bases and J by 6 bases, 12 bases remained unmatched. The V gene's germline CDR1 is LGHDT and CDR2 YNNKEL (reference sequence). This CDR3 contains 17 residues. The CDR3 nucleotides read TGTGCCAGCAGCCAAGATCGTCAGGGGGCCCTTTTGCAGACCCAGTACTTC. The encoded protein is CASSQDRQGALLQTQYF.

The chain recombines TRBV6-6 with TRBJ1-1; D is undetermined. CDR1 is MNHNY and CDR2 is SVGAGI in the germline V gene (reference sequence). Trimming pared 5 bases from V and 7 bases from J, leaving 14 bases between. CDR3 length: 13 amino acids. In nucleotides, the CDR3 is TGTGCCAGCAGTCGTACGAAGTGGGGTGAAGCTTTCTTT. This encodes CASSRTKWGEAFF.

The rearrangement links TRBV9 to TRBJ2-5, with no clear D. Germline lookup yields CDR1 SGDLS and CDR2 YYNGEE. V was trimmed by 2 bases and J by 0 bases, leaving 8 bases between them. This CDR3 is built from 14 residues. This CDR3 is CASSVVGDQETQYF. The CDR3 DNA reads TGTGCCAGCAGCGTGGTGGGTGACCAAGAGACCCAGTACTTC.

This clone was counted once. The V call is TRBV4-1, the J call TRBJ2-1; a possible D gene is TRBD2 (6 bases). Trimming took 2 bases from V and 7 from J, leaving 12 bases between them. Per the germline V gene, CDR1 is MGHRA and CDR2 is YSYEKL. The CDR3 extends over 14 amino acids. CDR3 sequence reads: CASSQPLAVNEQFF. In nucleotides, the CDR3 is TGCGCCAGCAGCCAACCACTAGCAGTGAATGAGCAGTTCTTC.

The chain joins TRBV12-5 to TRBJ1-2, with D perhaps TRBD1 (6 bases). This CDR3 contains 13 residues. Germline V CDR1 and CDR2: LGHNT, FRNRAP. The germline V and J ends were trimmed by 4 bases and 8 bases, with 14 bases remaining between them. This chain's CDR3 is CASGSSVRGGYTF. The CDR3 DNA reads TGTGCTAGTGGTTCCTCCGTCAGGGGAGGCTACACCTTC. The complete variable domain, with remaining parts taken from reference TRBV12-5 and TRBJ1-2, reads DARVTQTPRHKVTEMGQEVTMRCQPILGHNTVFWYRQTMMQGLELLAYFRNRAPLDDSGMPKDRFSAEMPDATLATLKIQPSEPRDSAVYFCASGSSVRGGYTFGSGTRLTVV.

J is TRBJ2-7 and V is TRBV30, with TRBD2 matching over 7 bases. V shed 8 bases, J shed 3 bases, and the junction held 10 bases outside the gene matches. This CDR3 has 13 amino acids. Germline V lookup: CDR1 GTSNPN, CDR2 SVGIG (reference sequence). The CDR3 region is CAGGGSDSYEQYF. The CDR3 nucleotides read TGTGCCGGCGGGGGAAGTGACAGCTACGAGCAGTACTTC.

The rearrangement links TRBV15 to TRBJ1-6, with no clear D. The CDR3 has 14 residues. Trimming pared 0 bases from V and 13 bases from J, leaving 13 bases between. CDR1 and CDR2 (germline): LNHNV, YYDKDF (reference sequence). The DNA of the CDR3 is TGTGCCACCAGCAGAGATCTTGAGGGTGAGCCCCTCCACTTT. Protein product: CATSRDLEGEPLHF.

CDR3 residues: CASSQEATQGETQYF. The CDR3 DNA reads TGTGCCAGCAGCCAAGAGGCTACACAAGGGGAGACCCAGTACTTC. The V call is TRBV3-1 (or the pseudogene TRBV3-2), the J call TRBJ2-5; D is ambiguous. The V gene lost 0 bases and the J gene lost 5 bases, with 13 bases spanning the gap. Germline V gene lookup returns CDR1 LGHDT and CDR2 YNNKEL (reference sequence). This CDR3 is built from 15 residues.